The 3 T cell receptor beta chains given below trace back to one sample, sequenced in a study of post-analysis software for immune sequencing data. Tagging with unique molecular identifiers was a feature of the TCR beta cDNA libraries. A single record per CDR3 protein comes from TCRdb applying MiXCR to the PCR reads. The data contain about 680,000 distinct CDR3 sequences, approximately 59% of them seen just once; the ten biggest clones take up roughly 10%. General study results and limits: Controls showed lower frequencies than patients for 4 or 5 TRBV segments, and TRBV5-6, TRBV5-1 and TRBV20-1 were among these.

Their antigens remain unidentified. The sequencing input was blood. Source of these receptors: a girl aged 2-15 years with multiple sclerosis.

This clonotype has a count of ten or more. The chain couples TRBV29-1 to TRBJ2-3; a possible D gene is TRBD2 (7 bases). This CDR3 is built from 14 residues. Trimming stripped 7 bases from V and 2 bases from J, with 16 bases between. Germline V gives CDR1 SQVTM, CDR2 ANQGSEA. The CDR3 DNA sequence: TGCAGCGCTCCACGAGGGGGGGCCACAGATACGCAGTATTTT. This encodes CSAPRGGATDTQYF.

This chain uses TRBV7-6 with TRBJ2-1, with D perhaps TRBD2 (5 bases). The CDR3 totals 16 residues. Trimming left V 0 bases short and J 4 bases short, with 13 bases between. CDR1 SGHVS and CDR2 FNYEAQ come from the germline V gene. This CDR3 is CASSLARRYRYNEQFF. CDR3 nucleotide sequence: TGTGCCAGCAGCTTAGCTCGGAGGTATAGGTACAATGAGCAGTTCTTC.

The chain carries TRBV20-1 and TRBJ2-3; 7 bases are shared with TRBD2. The CDR3 extends over 14 amino acids. J gave up 3 bases and V 1 base, and 4 bases lay outside the gene matches. Germline CDR1 and CDR2: DFQATT and SNEGSKA (reference sequence). In DNA, the CDR3 is TGCAGTGCTAGAGTCGGGGAGGGGACAGATACGCAGTATTTT. Encoded protein: CSARVGEGTDTQYF.